This TCR beta chain was captured by sequencing in a study of early T cells in non-severe SARS-CoV-2 infection. In TCRdb, the 5' RACE reads were re-called with MiXCR into one record per CDR3 protein. The sample contains tens of thousands of distinct CDR3 sequences, 15% of which appear only once. This CDR3 has 12 residues. Per germline, CDR1 SEHNR and CDR2 FQNEAQ (reference sequence). With 1 base removed from V and 6 bases from J, the gap between germline ends came to 6 bases. This clonotype showed up just a few times. The V gene is TRBV7-9, the J gene TRBJ1-1; D gene uncertain. The sequencing input was whole blood. The receptor was derived from an adult who was a healthcare worker with PCR-confirmed SARS-CoV-2 infection or an uninfected control (not recorded which). CDR3 sequence (DNA): TGTGCCAGCAGCTTAGTGCGCGCTGAAGCTTTCTTT. Translating gives CASSLVRAEAFF.